Listed here are 8 T cell receptor beta chains from one sample, sequenced in a study of blood T cell repertoires in COVID-19. Clones were sequenced by immunoSEQ multiplex PCR, and TCRdb holds only the in-frame ones, with some missing. This table holds more than 400,000 clones, roughly 87% found once. Specimen: PBMCs or T cells enriched from blood (not recorded which). The receptor source for this set is a woman aged 18-29 years who had recovered from COVID-19.

This chain joins TRBV7-6 and TRBJ1-6; tentatively, D is TRBD1 (6 bases). From germline, CDR1 is SGHVS and CDR2 FNYEAQ. V dropped 4 bases and J dropped 1 base, with 8 bases sitting between them. CDR3 length: 15 residues. CDR3 bases: TGTGCCAGCAGCTCTGGACAGTCCTATAATTCACCCCTCCACTTT. It translates to CASSSGQSYNSPLHF.

The chain uses TRBV13 and TRBJ2-3; 7 bases fit TRBD1. From germline, CDR1 is PRHDT and CDR2 FYEKMQ (reference sequence). V shed 5 bases, J shed 0 bases, and the junction held 2 bases outside the gene matches. The CDR3 consists of 14 residues. The CDR3 loop is CASSGDSSTDTQYF. The DNA for the CDR3 is TGTGCCAGCAGCGGGGACAGTAGCACAGATACGCAGTATTTT.

This clone was observed once. J is TRBJ1-2 and V is TRBV25-1, with D possibly matching TRBD1 (5 bases). The germline V and J ends were trimmed by 3 bases and 4 bases, with 18 bases remaining between them. This CDR3 contains 16 residues. CDR1 is MGHDK, CDR2 SYGVNS, per germline. The chain's CDR3 is CASSDPGSPPPYGYTF. The DNA of the CDR3 is TGTGCCAGCAGTGATCCAGGGTCTCCCCCTCCCTATGGCTACACCTTC.

The chain carries TRBV6-5 and TRBJ1-5; 7 bases fit TRBD1. The CDR3 length is 15 residues. V shed 7 bases, J shed 0 bases, and the junction held 6 bases outside the gene matches. Germline CDR1 and CDR2: MNHEY and SVGAGI. The CDR3 DNA reads TGTGCCAGCACCGGGACAGTCAATAGCAATCAGCCCCAGCATTTT. This encodes CASTGTVNSNQPQHF.

Only one count was recorded for this clone. CDR3 sequence reads: CASSLRGPLNTEAFF. CDR3 in DNA: TGTGCCAGCAGCTTAAGGGGGCCGTTGAACACTGAAGCTTTCTTT. This sequence joins TRBV11-3 and TRBJ1-1; 7 bases agree with TRBD1. The CDR3 runs to 15 residues. CDR1 and CDR2 (germline): SGHNT, YENEEA. Unmatched junction bases numbered 3, after V lost 2 bases and J lost 0 bases.

The chain joins TRBV30 to TRBJ1-2; D might be TRBD1 (5 bases). The CDR3 loop spans 12 amino acids. CDR1 is GTSNPN, CDR2 SVGIG, per germline (reference sequence). Trimming removed 3 bases at V and 13 bases at J, with 18 bases between. The CDR3 sequence: CAWSPGLTFRTF. The CDR3 nucleotides are TGTGCCTGGAGCCCGGGACTGACCTTTCGCACCTTC.

The chain employs TRBV6-6 and TRBJ2-7; perhaps TRBD2 as D (6 bases). CDR3 length: 14 residues. V lost 6 bases to trimming and J lost 3 bases, with 15 bases between them. Germline V gives CDR1 MNHNY, CDR2 SVGAGI (reference sequence). The DNA for the CDR3 is TGTGCCAGCAGCCCTCGGGGGACCAGCTACGAGCAGTACTTC. Translation: CASSPRGTSYEQYF.

The chain has TRBV2 and TRBJ2-7, with D possibly matching TRBD1 (6 bases). Germline CDR1 SNHLY, CDR2 FYNNEI. CDR3 length: 10 amino acids. CDR3 amino acids: CASAGVEQYF. CDR3 in DNA: TGTGCTTCGGCAGGGGTCGAGCAGTACTTC.